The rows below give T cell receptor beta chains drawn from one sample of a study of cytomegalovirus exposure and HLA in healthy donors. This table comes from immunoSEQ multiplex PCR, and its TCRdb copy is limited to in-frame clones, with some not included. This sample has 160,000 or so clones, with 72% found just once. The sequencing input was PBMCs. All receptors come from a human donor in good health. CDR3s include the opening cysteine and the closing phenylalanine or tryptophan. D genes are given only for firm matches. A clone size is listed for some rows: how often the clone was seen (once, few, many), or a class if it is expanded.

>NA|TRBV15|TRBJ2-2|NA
TGTGCCACCAGCAGAGATTACAGGAACACCGGGGAGCTGTTTTTT
CATSRDYRNTGELFF
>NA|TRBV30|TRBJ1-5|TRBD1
TGTGCCTGGAGTATTGACAGGGAGCAGCCCCAGCATTTT
CAWSIDREQPQHF
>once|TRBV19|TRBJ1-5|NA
TGTGCCAGTACAGTCCGGGACTATAGCAATCAGCCCCAGCATTTT
CASTVRDYSNQPQHF
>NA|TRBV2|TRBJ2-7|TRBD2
TGTGCCAGCATTAGCGGGGGGGGAAGCTCCTACGAGCAGTACTTC
CASISGGGSSYEQYF
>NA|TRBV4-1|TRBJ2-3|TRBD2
TGCGCCAGCACGGCTAGCGGGGGCCCAGATACGCAGTATTTT
CASTASGGPDTQYF
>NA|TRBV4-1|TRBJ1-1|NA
TGCGCCAGCAGCCAAGGGCAGGCTCTTGAAGCTTTCTTT
CASSQGQALEAFF
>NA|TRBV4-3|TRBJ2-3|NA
TGCGCCAGCAGCCAACTAGGGGGGGCAGGAGATACGCAGTATTTT
CASSQLGGAGDTQYF
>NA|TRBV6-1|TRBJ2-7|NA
TGTGCCAGCTCGGCAGGGAACGCCTACGAGCAGTACTTC
CASSAGNAYEQYF
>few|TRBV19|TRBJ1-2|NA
TGTGCCAGTAGTATTTCCGGGGGCTATGGCTACACCTTC
CASSISGGYGYTF
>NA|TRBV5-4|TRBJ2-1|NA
TGTGCCAGCAGCAAACGGGACAAGTCCTACAATGAGCAGTTCTTC
CASSKRDKSYNEQFF
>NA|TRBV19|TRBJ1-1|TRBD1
TGTGCCAGTAGCACAGGGGGGAACACTGAAGCTTTCTTT
CASSTGGNTEAFF
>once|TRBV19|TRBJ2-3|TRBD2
TGTGCCAGTAGTCTTGGACTAGCGGGGGATCTGACAGATACGCAGTATTTT
CASSLGLAGDLTDTQYF
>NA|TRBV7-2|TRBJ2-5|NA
TGTGCCAGCAGCCGTAATACGAGGATCCAAGAGACCCAGTACTTC
CASSRNTRIQETQYF
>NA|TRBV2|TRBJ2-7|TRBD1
TGTGCCAGCAGTGCGGGACAGGTCTACGAGCAGTACTTC
CASSAGQVYEQYF
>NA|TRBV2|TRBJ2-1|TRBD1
TGTGCCAGCTGCCTGGACAGGGTTAACTACAATGAGCAGTTCTTC
CASCLDRVNYNEQFF